This T cell receptor beta chain is from a study of a mutant IDH1 vaccine in newly diagnosed glioma. The wider study: Patients were given eight vaccinations, scheduled in weeks 1, 3, 5, 7, 11, 15, 19 and 23. Earlier care involved radiotherapy, temozolomide, or both, and the majority received both. Sex among treated patients split about 62% male, about 40% female; mean age was approximately 40 years.

This CDR3 spans 14 amino acids. V was shortened by 0 bases and J by 6 bases, with 12 bases between the two germline ends. Per the germline V gene, CDR1 is SGHRS and CDR2 is YFSETQ. In the case of this clone: Its antigen is unknown.

The repertoire was sequenced with immunoSEQ multiplex PCR; TCRdb's copy has only in-frame clones and lacks some. Among 70,000 to 90,000 clones listed, about 91% were seen once. Described time point: week 5, during vaccination. In the vaccine, a single dose held 300 ug of the mutant IDH1 20-mer peptide, along with topical imiquimod. Donors had new WHO grade 3 or 4 IDH1-mutant, ATRX-lost astrocytomas. This receptor was identified in a woman aged 50 to 60 with glioma. The sequenced sample was PBMCs, obtained from a glioma patient whose treatment included an IDH1 peptide vaccine. The genes are TRBV5-1 and TRBJ2-5; D gene uncertain. The DNA for the CDR3 is TGCGCCAGCAGCTTGGCCCCTGATGTTCAGACCCAGTACTTC. It is translated as CASSLAPDVQTQYF.